This T cell receptor beta chain was sequenced for a study of blood T cell repertoires in COVID-19. The protocol was immunoSEQ multiplex PCR, while the TCRdb copy is restricted to in-frame clones and leaves out a portion. The sample lists roughly 140,000 clones, approximately 88% occurring once. What was sequenced was peripheral blood. This clonotype was sampled from a man between 65 and 85 years old with acute or convalescent COVID-19.

CDR3 sequence: CASSDRGLGNEKLFF. In nucleotides, the CDR3 is TGTGCCAGCAGTGATAGGGGGCTCGGTAATGAAAAACTGTTTTTT. The J gene is TRBJ1-4, the V gene TRBV6-1, with 7 positions matching TRBD1. The length of the CDR3 is 15 residues. V was clipped by 3 bases and J by 4 bases; unmatched bases: 5. Germline V lookup: CDR1 MNHNS, CDR2 SASEGT.